The 9 T cell receptor beta chains presented below share a single source sample, sequenced in a study of blood T cell repertoires in COVID-19 (dated by TCRdb to about 2020). Libraries were constructed by the immunoSEQ multiplex PCR assay. Here the immuneACCESS table is served through TCRdb, limited to in-frame sequences with V and J called. Missing clones are a known gap in these copies; in checked studies unresolved V genes cover under half, and the rest lacks a known reason. The sample has 100,000 to 150,000 clones on record, approximately 83% of them singletons. Of the sample, roughly 30% falls within the top ten clones. Specimen: peripheral blood. These receptors all come from a woman older than 75 with acute or convalescent COVID-19.

This rearrangement joins TRBV12-3 or TRBV12-4 to TRBJ2-3, with unresolved D. Trimming pared 6 bases from V and 0 bases from J, leaving 7 bases between. The CDR3 is 13 residues long. CDR3 protein: CASRPTSTDTQYF. Written as DNA, the CDR3 is TGTGCCAGCAGACCAACTAGCACAGATACGCAGTATTTT.

The chain recombines TRBV7-9 with TRBJ1-1, with 9 bases identical to TRBD1. The CDR3 totals 15 residues. V lost 5 bases, J lost 6 bases, and 10 bases stayed unmatched. Germline V lookup: CDR1 SEHNR, CDR2 FQNEAQ (reference sequence). The CDR3 spells CASSPDRGRIPEAFF. The CDR3 DNA reads TGTGCCAGCAGCCCGGACAGGGGTAGAATTCCTGAAGCTTTCTTT.

This chain connects TRBV28 to TRBJ1-2; the D gene is possibly TRBD1 (5 bases). The CDR3 consists of 14 residues. Trimming cost V 4 bases and J 2 bases, with 11 bases left between them. Germline V gene sequence: CDR1 MDHEN, CDR2 SYDVKM. CDR3 coding DNA: TGTGCCAGCAGTTCCAGAGACAGAAACTATGGCTACACCTTC. This gives the protein CASSSRDRNYGYTF.

The chain has TRBV5-1 and TRBJ1-2, with D possibly matching TRBD1 (5 bases). Per the germline V gene, CDR1 is SGHRS and CDR2 is YFSETQ. CDR3 length: 12 residues. The V end was cut by 0 bases, the J end by 7 bases, with 7 bases between. The DNA of the CDR3 is TGCGCCAGCAGCTTGGCCGGGGGTGGCTACACCTTC. Amino acid sequence: CASSLAGGGYTF.

This clone was detected only once. The V gene is TRBV5-1, the J gene TRBJ1-2, with D possibly TRBD1 on 6 matching bases. This CDR3 comprises 11 residues. Germline CDR1 is SGHRS and CDR2 is YFSETQ. V lost 4 bases and J 7 bases, leaving 8 bases between the germline ends. This chain's CDR3 is CASSGQSGYTF. The CDR3 DNA follows: TGCGCCAGCAGCGGACAGAGTGGCTACACCTTC.

The rearrangement uses TRBV7-2 and TRBJ1-2; 7 bases align to TRBD1. The CDR3 loop spans 12 amino acids. The V segment lost 5 bases and the J segment 5 bases; nucleotides outside the gene matches: 2. Germline V lookup: CDR1 SGHTA, CDR2 FQGNSA. The CDR3 region is CASSQQGYGYTF. The CDR3 coding sequence is TGTGCCAGCAGCCAACAGGGGTATGGCTACACCTTC.

The chain combines TRBV7-8 with TRBJ1-4, with D possibly matching TRBD1 (5 bases). Per germline, CDR1 SGHVS and CDR2 FQNEAQ. With 2 bases removed from V and 5 bases from J, the gap between germline ends came to 21 bases. This CDR3 has 18 amino acids. The CDR3 protein is CASSLNIRGGEHNEKLFF. The CDR3 nucleotides read TGTGCCAGCAGCTTAAATATTAGGGGAGGGGAACACAATGAAAAACTGTTTTTT.

The rearrangement uses TRBV19 and TRBJ1-6; 8 bases line up with TRBD1. The length of the CDR3 is 13 residues. Losses at the gene ends were 8 bases for V and 11 bases for J; bases not matched to a gene: 8. Per germline, CDR1 LNHDA and CDR2 SQIVND (reference sequence). The CDR3 is CASSDRVGTPLHF. In DNA form, the CDR3 reads TGTGCCAGTTCGGACAGGGTCGGGACACCCCTCCACTTT.

The chain uses TRBV18 and TRBJ2-6; D not certain. There are 16 residues in the CDR3. In germline, CDR1 is KGHSH, CDR2 LQKENI. Trimming took 4 bases from V and 2 from J, leaving 12 bases between them. As DNA, the CDR3 is TGTGCCAGCTCACAAGTCCAGGCGACTGGGGCCAACGTCCTGACTTTC. Translated, it gives CASSQVQATGANVLTF. The full variable domain, with the rest looked up from reference TRBV18 and TRBJ2-6, is NAGVMQNPRHLVRRRGQEARLRCSPMKGHSHVYWYRQLPEEGLKFMVYLQKENIIDESGMPKERFSAEFPKEGPSILRIQQVVRGDSAAYFCASSQVQATGANVLTFGAGSRLTVL.